This TCR beta chain was captured in a study of naive and memory T cell subsets. Amplification of ligated cDNA took four PCR rounds with SP2 and nested alpha and beta constant primers. TCRdb redid the calling of the UMI-ligation and nested PCR reads with MiXCR, one entry per CDR3 protein. Of tens of thousands of distinct CDR3 sequences in the sample, about 7.4% were seen once. Treatment in this sample: skin biopsy from PPD injection site in Mantoux-positive individual. TCR cDNA received a 3' ligated oligonucleotide that carried a UMI. Biopsied sites were PPD injections in people with a positive Mantoux test. The input for sequencing was skin, taken from a tuberculin skin test site. The TCR was taken from an adult in good health.

The CDR3 coding sequence is TGCGCCAGCAGTTCCGACAGGGGGGCCTACGAGCAGTACTTC. As protein: CASSSDRGAYEQYF. The chain carries TRBV5-1 and TRBJ2-7; TRBD1 matches 9 bases. Germline V gene data show CDR1 as SGHRS and CDR2 as YFSETQ. The CDR3 loop spans 14 amino acids. Trimming took 5 bases from V and 2 from J; bases not matched to a gene: 5.